The rows below give T cell receptor beta chains drawn from one sample of a study of T cell responses to AZD1222 COVID-19 vaccine. Clones were read by immunoSEQ multiplex PCR, and TCRdb kept only the in-frame ones, dropping some. The sample has about 150,000 clones, roughly 92% seen once. Material: peripheral blood, obtained on day 0 of AZD1222 vaccination. The receptors were sampled from an adult in good health. Each CDR3 is given with its conserved first and last residue. The D gene is left open where the match is weak. The size entry is marked missing in some rows and otherwise reads once, few, many or a size class.

abundance: -
j_gene: TRBJ1-6
v_gene: TRBV19
d_gene: -
CDR3nt: TGTGCCAGTAGGGACGGGACCGACTATAATTCACCCCTCCACTTT
CDR3aa: CASRDGTDYNSPLHF

abundance: -
j_gene: TRBJ2-3
v_gene: TRBV6-5
d_gene: -
CDR3nt: TGTGCCAGCAGGGACGTCCCCATGCGAACAGATACGCAGTATTTT
CDR3aa: CASRDVPMRTDTQYF

abundance: -
j_gene: TRBJ1-4
v_gene: TRBV7-9
d_gene: -
CDR3nt: TGTGCCAGCAGCTTAGCTTCCAGGGGAGGAAAACTGTTTTTT
CDR3aa: CASSLASRGGKLFF

abundance: -
j_gene: TRBJ1-2
v_gene: TRBV2
d_gene: TRBD1
CDR3nt: TGTGCCAGCAGCTCTGGGACAGGGGGAGGCTACACCTTC
CDR3aa: CASSSGTGGGYTF

abundance: -
j_gene: TRBJ1-2
v_gene: TRBV2
d_gene: TRBD1
CDR3nt: TGTGCCAGCAGTACGGGACAGTACTATGGCTACACCTTC
CDR3aa: CASSTGQYYGYTF

abundance: -
j_gene: TRBJ1-6
v_gene: TRBV28
d_gene: TRBD1
CDR3nt: TGTGCCAGCACCCAGGGGGCGCAGTATTCACCCCTCCACTTT
CDR3aa: CASTQGAQYSPLHF

abundance: -
j_gene: TRBJ1-1
v_gene: TRBV3-1/TRBV3-2
d_gene: -
CDR3nt: TGTGCCAGCAGCCACATGGGCAATCGGGGGGCCGCTACAAAAGCTTTCTTT
CDR3aa: CASSHMGNRGAATKAFF

abundance: -
j_gene: TRBJ1-2
v_gene: TRBV29-1
d_gene: -
CDR3nt: TGCAGCGTCAATAAGGGGGATGGTGGCTACACCTTC
CDR3aa: CSVNKGDGGYTF

abundance: -
j_gene: TRBJ1-1
v_gene: TRBV7-3
d_gene: -
CDR3nt: TGTGCCAGCAGCTTCGAACGTTTGAACACTGAAGCTTTCTTT
CDR3aa: CASSFERLNTEAFF

abundance: -
j_gene: TRBJ1-2
v_gene: TRBV13
d_gene: -
CDR3nt: TGTGCCAGCAGCTTAGGCCGGGGGCTGGATGGCTACACCTTC
CDR3aa: CASSLGRGLDGYTF

abundance: -
j_gene: TRBJ1-1
v_gene: TRBV11-2
d_gene: -
CDR3nt: TGTGCCAGCAACTCTCTAGGAGGGATCATGAACACTGAAGCTTTCTTT
CDR3aa: CASNSLGGIMNTEAFF

abundance: -
j_gene: TRBJ1-1
v_gene: TRBV11-2
d_gene: TRBD1
CDR3nt: TGTGCCAGCAGCTCCCCCGGGACAGGAATGTCAAGCACTGAAGCTTTCTTT
CDR3aa: CASSSPGTGMSSTEAFF

abundance: -
j_gene: TRBJ1-5
v_gene: TRBV18
d_gene: TRBD1
CDR3nt: TGTGCCAGCTCACCGGCCGGGACAGCTAGCAATCAGCCCCAGCATTTT
CDR3aa: CASSPAGTASNQPQHF

abundance: few
j_gene: TRBJ2-7
v_gene: TRBV5-1
d_gene: -
CDR3nt: TGCGCCAGCAGCCTCCCTTTACAGGCCGACTACGAGCAGTACTTC
CDR3aa: CASSLPLQADYEQYF

abundance: -
j_gene: TRBJ2-7
v_gene: TRBV2
d_gene: -
CDR3nt: TGTGCCAGCAGCCAGGGACGGGCCTACGAGCAGTACTTC
CDR3aa: CASSQGRAYEQYF

abundance: once
j_gene: TRBJ2-5
v_gene: TRBV10-3
d_gene: -
CDR3nt: TGTGCCATCAGTGAGTCGAAGGTCGCGAGCCATGAGACCCAGTACTTC
CDR3aa: CAISESKVASHETQYF

abundance: -
j_gene: TRBJ2-7
v_gene: TRBV7-2
d_gene: -
CDR3nt: TGTGCCAGCAGCTTAGCCCAGCGATCCTACGAGCAGTACTTC
CDR3aa: CASSLAQRSYEQYF

abundance: -
j_gene: TRBJ1-5
v_gene: TRBV2
d_gene: -
CDR3nt: TGTGCCAGCAGTAAACAAGGGGCTAGCAATCAGCCCCAGCATTTT
CDR3aa: CASSKQGASNQPQHF

abundance: -
j_gene: TRBJ1-1
v_gene: TRBV27
d_gene: TRBD1
CDR3nt: TGTGCCAGCGGACCGGGACAGGGCTTCGTGAACACTGAAGCTTTCTTT
CDR3aa: CASGPGQGFVNTEAFF

abundance: -
j_gene: TRBJ2-1
v_gene: TRBV15
d_gene: -
CDR3nt: TGTGCCACCAGCAGATCCCACGGGCTAGCTGAGGAGCAGTTCTTC
CDR3aa: CATSRSHGLAEEQFF

abundance: -
j_gene: TRBJ2-1
v_gene: TRBV7-9
d_gene: TRBD2
CDR3nt: TGTGCCAGCAGCCGGTGGGGAGCGGGGGCCCCTTATGAGCAGTTCTTC
CDR3aa: CASSRWGAGAPYEQFF

abundance: -
j_gene: TRBJ2-4
v_gene: TRBV12-5
d_gene: -
CDR3nt: TGTGCTAGTGGTTTGAGTGGAGTCGAAAACATTCAGTACTTC
CDR3aa: CASGLSGVENIQYF

abundance: -
j_gene: TRBJ2-1
v_gene: TRBV30
d_gene: -
CDR3nt: TGTGCCTGGAGTGTATGGGGCCACCTAATTAATGAGCAGTTCTTC
CDR3aa: CAWSVWGHLINEQFF

abundance: -
j_gene: TRBJ1-3
v_gene: TRBV29-1
d_gene: TRBD1
CDR3nt: TGCAGCGTTGAAGAACAGGGGGCACGGGACACCATATATTTT
CDR3aa: CSVEEQGARDTIYF

abundance: -
j_gene: TRBJ1-1
v_gene: TRBV11-2
d_gene: -
CDR3nt: TGTGCCAGCAGCCCCCGGACAGCACTGAACACTGAAGCTTTCTTT
CDR3aa: CASSPRTALNTEAFF

abundance: few
j_gene: TRBJ1-1
v_gene: TRBV15
d_gene: -
CDR3nt: TGTGCCACCAGCACCGACTGGGGCACTGAAGCTTTCTTT
CDR3aa: CATSTDWGTEAFF

abundance: -
j_gene: TRBJ1-5
v_gene: TRBV10-3
d_gene: -
CDR3nt: TGTGCCATCAGCCCACAGGGAGATCAGCCCCAGCATTTT
CDR3aa: CAISPQGDQPQHF

abundance: once
j_gene: TRBJ1-1
v_gene: TRBV6-5
d_gene: TRBD1
CDR3nt: TGTGCCAGCAGTTACCCTACAGGGGATGAAGCTTTCTTT
CDR3aa: CASSYPTGDEAFF

abundance: -
j_gene: TRBJ1-1
v_gene: TRBV27
d_gene: -
CDR3nt: TGTGCCAGCAGTGGAGGGTCGAACACTGAAGCTTTCTTT
CDR3aa: CASSGGSNTEAFF

abundance: -
j_gene: TRBJ2-2
v_gene: TRBV7-2
d_gene: TRBD2
CDR3nt: TGTGCCAGCAGTCCGACTAGCCCCCACACCGGGGAGCTGTTTTTT
CDR3aa: CASSPTSPHTGELFF

abundance: once
j_gene: TRBJ2-2
v_gene: TRBV6-2/TRBV6-3
d_gene: TRBD2
CDR3nt: TGTGCCAGCAGTTTGGGACTAGCGGGGGGAAACACCGGGGAGCTGTTTTTT
CDR3aa: CASSLGLAGGNTGELFF

abundance: -
j_gene: TRBJ1-5
v_gene: TRBV27
d_gene: TRBD1
CDR3nt: TGTGCCAGCAGGGGGACAGGGGCTCTTCAGCCCCAGCATTTT
CDR3aa: CASRGTGALQPQHF

abundance: -
j_gene: TRBJ1-1
v_gene: TRBV10-1
d_gene: -
CDR3nt: TGCGCCAGCAGTGAAGATTCGGATGGTGCTGAAGCTTTCTTT
CDR3aa: CASSEDSDGAEAFF

abundance: once
j_gene: TRBJ1-4
v_gene: TRBV3-1/TRBV3-2
d_gene: TRBD1
CDR3nt: TGTGCCAGCAGCCCACTACAGGGGAGGCGGGAAAAACTGTTTTTT
CDR3aa: CASSPLQGRREKLFF

abundance: -
j_gene: TRBJ1-2
v_gene: TRBV7-3
d_gene: -
CDR3nt: TGTGCCAGCAGCTCCTTTAACTATGGCTACACCTTC
CDR3aa: CASSSFNYGYTF

abundance: once
j_gene: TRBJ2-5
v_gene: TRBV5-1
d_gene: TRBD1
CDR3nt: TGCGCCAGCAGTAGGGACAGGGAGTGGGAGACCCAGTACTTC
CDR3aa: CASSRDREWETQYF

abundance: -
j_gene: TRBJ1-2
v_gene: TRBV27
d_gene: TRBD1
CDR3nt: TGTGCCAGCAGTACCAGGGCAGGGGGCATCTATGGCTACACCTTC
CDR3aa: CASSTRAGGIYGYTF

abundance: -
j_gene: TRBJ2-7
v_gene: TRBV9
d_gene: -
CDR3nt: TGTGCCAGCAGCCCTACCCCCAGCTCCTACGAGCAGTACTTC
CDR3aa: CASSPTPSSYEQYF

abundance: few
j_gene: TRBJ2-6
v_gene: TRBV30
d_gene: -
CDR3nt: TGTGCCTGGAGTGGGCCCGGGGTATCTGGGGCCAACGTCCTGACTTTC
CDR3aa: CAWSGPGVSGANVLTF

abundance: few
j_gene: TRBJ2-2
v_gene: TRBV7-3
d_gene: TRBD2
CDR3nt: TGTGCCAGCAGCTTATTTGCCGTCGGCGGGAGGGCCTATGGCACCGGGGAGCTGTTTTTT
CDR3aa: CASSLFAVGGRAYGTGELFF

abundance: -
j_gene: TRBJ1-2
v_gene: TRBV7-2
d_gene: -
CDR3nt: TGTGCCAGCAGCTTAAGGCGGACAGTCTATGGCTACACCTTC
CDR3aa: CASSLRRTVYGYTF

abundance: -
j_gene: TRBJ2-7
v_gene: TRBV5-1
d_gene: TRBD1
CDR3nt: TGCGCCAGCAGCTTACAGGGGGCCTACGAGCAGTACTTC
CDR3aa: CASSLQGAYEQYF